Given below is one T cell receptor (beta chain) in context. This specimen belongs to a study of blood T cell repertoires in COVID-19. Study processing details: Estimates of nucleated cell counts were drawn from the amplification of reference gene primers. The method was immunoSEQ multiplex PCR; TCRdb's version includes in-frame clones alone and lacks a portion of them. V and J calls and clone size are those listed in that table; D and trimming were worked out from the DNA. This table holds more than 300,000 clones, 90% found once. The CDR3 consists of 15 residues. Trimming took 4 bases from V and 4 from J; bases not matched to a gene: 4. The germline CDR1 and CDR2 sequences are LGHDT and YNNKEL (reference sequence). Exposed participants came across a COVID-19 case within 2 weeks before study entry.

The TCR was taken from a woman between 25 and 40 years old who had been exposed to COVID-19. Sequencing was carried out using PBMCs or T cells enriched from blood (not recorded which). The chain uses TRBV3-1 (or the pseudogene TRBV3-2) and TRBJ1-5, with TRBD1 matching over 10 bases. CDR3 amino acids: CASSLGQGVNQPQHF. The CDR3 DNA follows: TGTGCCAGCAGCCTCGGACAGGGGGTAAATCAGCCCCAGCATTTT.